These 27 T cell receptor beta chains were sequenced from one sample in a study of cytomegalovirus exposure and HLA in healthy donors. The PCR was carried out with 60 Vbeta primers and 13 Jbeta primers. Sequencing used immunoSEQ multiplex PCR; TCRdb keeps in-frame clones, though not all of them. The sample yields about 73,000 clones, 75% seen once. Sequencing was carried out using PBMCs. Receptor source: a man between 65 and 85 years old in good health and CMV-seronegative.

J is TRBJ2-1 and V is TRBV7-2; no reliable D call. The germline V and J ends were trimmed by 4 bases and 3 bases, with 10 bases remaining between them. The CDR3 is 14 residues long. Germline CDR1 is SGHTA and CDR2 is FQGNSA. The CDR3 DNA follows: TGTGCCAGCAGCTCCACCCAGATCTACAATGAGCAGTTCTTC. Protein sequence: CASSSTQIYNEQFF.

V is TRBV9 and J is TRBJ2-3, with D possibly TRBD1 on 5 matching bases. Germline V gene sequence: CDR1 SGDLS, CDR2 YYNGEE. CDR3 length: 16 residues. Trimming stripped 0 bases from V and 1 base from J, with 12 bases between. The CDR3 nucleotides read TGTGCCAGCAGCGTAGGGGGCCCAGCTCGCACAGATACGCAGTATTTT. Amino acid sequence: CASSVGGPARTDTQYF.

The gene calls are TRBV4-3 and TRBJ2-3; 7 bases map to TRBD2. The trim removed 1 base at V and 2 bases at J, leaving 6 bases unmatched. CDR1 is LGHNA and CDR2 is YSLEER in the germline V gene. The CDR3 extends over 16 amino acids. DNA for the CDR3: TGCGCCAGCAGCCAAGGACTAGCATTGTACACAGATACGCAGTATTTT. It specifies CASSQGLALYTDTQYF.

The V and J genes are TRBV4-3 and TRBJ1-3, with 9 bases lining up with TRBD1. This CDR3 has 15 amino acids. V was clipped by 1 base and J by 7 bases; unmatched bases: 5. Germline loops: CDR1 LGHNA, CDR2 YSLEER. CDR3 in amino acids: CASSQVGTGTNTIYF. The CDR3 DNA reads TGCGCCAGCAGCCAAGTCGGGACAGGGACCAACACCATATATTTT.

The genes are TRBV2 and TRBJ2-5; 9 positions agree with TRBD1. The end of the DNA aligns better with TRBJ2-7, so the J call may be wrong. The CDR3 contains 14 residues. CDR1 SNHLY and CDR2 FYNNEI come from the germline V gene. CDR3 sequence reads: CASRGTGLSYEQYF. The CDR3 coding sequence is TGTGCCAGCAGGGGGACAGGGCTATCCTACGAGCAGTACTTC.

The chain carries TRBV19 and TRBJ2-4; TRBD2 might be the D (5 bases). V shed 3 bases and J shed 5 bases, with 8 bases lying between them. CDR1 LNHDA and CDR2 SQIVND come from the germline V gene (reference sequence). The CDR3 runs 13 residues. For the CDR3, the DNA is TGTGCCAGTAGTATGGGAGTGGAAAACATTCAGTACTTC. Its translation: CASSMGVENIQYF.

This clone was seen only a few times. V is TRBV6-6 and J is TRBJ2-7; 9 nucleotides match TRBD1. This CDR3 has 15 residues. Germline-derived CDR1 and CDR2 are MNHNY and SVGAGI (reference sequence). V lost 6 bases to trimming and J lost 6 bases; unmatched junction nucleotides: 12. The CDR3 sequence: CASSPEGTGFLEQYF. CDR3 DNA: TGTGCCAGCAGCCCCGAAGGGACAGGGTTTCTCGAGCAGTACTTC.

The CDR3 region is CASSYPRVNTEAFF. CDR3 in DNA: TGTGCCAGCAGCTACCCCAGGGTGAACACTGAAGCTTTCTTT. V usage is TRBV28 and J usage is TRBJ1-1, with a weak D call TRBD1 (5 bases). The ends were cut back, 6 bases at V and 0 bases at J, with 11 bases in the middle. Per the germline V gene, CDR1 is MDHEN and CDR2 is SYDVKM. CDR3 length equals 14 residues.

The genes are TRBV28 and TRBJ1-5, with D possibly being TRBD1 (6 bases). V lost 10 bases and J 0 bases, leaving 16 bases between the germline ends. Germline V gene sequence: CDR1 MDHEN, CDR2 SYDVKM. This CDR3 is 15 amino acids long. CDR3 sequence: CATLGQLNSNQPQHF. The CDR3 bases are TGTGCCACCTTAGGACAGCTTAATAGCAATCAGCCCCAGCATTTT.

The rearrangement uses TRBV30 and TRBJ2-5, with 10 bases identical to TRBD1. J gave up 4 bases and V 8 bases, and 7 bases lay outside the gene matches. Per germline, CDR1 GTSNPN and CDR2 SVGIG (reference sequence). The CDR3 spans 13 residues. The CDR3 DNA follows: TGTGCCGCGGCCGGGACAGGGGCAGAGACCCAGTACTTC. This codes for CAAAGTGAETQYF.

A single count supports this clone. The chain has TRBV5-5 and TRBJ1-1; D unclear. This CDR3 region has 15 residues. The V gene's germline CDR1 is SGHKS and CDR2 YYEKEE (reference sequence). Trimming removed 4 bases from V and 2 bases from J, with 15 bases in between. CDR3 in amino acids: CASSRGEGLNTEAFF. The DNA for the CDR3 is TGTGCCAGCAGCCGTGGGGAAGGACTTAACACTGAAGCTTTCTTT.

The chain combines TRBV7-2 with TRBJ1-5; a possible D gene is TRBD1 (5 bases). The V and J ends lost 6 bases and 10 bases respectively, with 19 bases between them. Per germline, CDR1 SGHTA and CDR2 FQGNSA. The CDR3 spans 14 residues. CDR3 DNA sequence: TGTGCCAGCAGAATGACGGGGGATGGATCCCCCCAGCATTTT. Encoded protein: CASRMTGDGSPQHF.

The chain recombines TRBV18 with TRBJ1-2; 11 bases agree with TRBD1. The ends lost 5 bases at V and 8 bases at J; junction bases unmatched: 4. The germline gives CDR1 KGHSH, CDR2 LQKENI. The CDR3 runs to 13 residues. The CDR3 region has the DNA TGTGCCAGCTCATCGGACAGGGGGCGAGGCTACACCTTC. Translation: CASSSDRGRGYTF.

The V and J genes are TRBV5-1 and TRBJ2-1; possibly TRBD2 for D (7 bases). V shed 0 bases and J shed 8 bases, with 15 bases lying between them. This CDR3 spans 15 amino acids. Germline-derived CDR1 and CDR2 are SGHRS and YFSETQ. CDR3 sequence: CASSLGRGRGDEQFF. The CDR3 coding sequence is TGCGCCAGCAGCTTGGGTAGGGGGAGGGGCGATGAGCAGTTCTTC.

The chain uses TRBV6-1 and TRBJ1-2; 7 nucleotides line up with TRBD1. V lost 0 bases to trimming and J lost 0 bases; unmatched junction nucleotides: 4. Germline V gene data show CDR1 as MNHNS and CDR2 as SASEGT. CDR3 size: 16 residues. The CDR3: CASSEADREPNYGYTF. The CDR3 coding sequence is TGTGCCAGCAGTGAAGCAGACAGGGAACCTAACTATGGCTACACCTTC.

The chain recombines TRBV2 with TRBJ2-5; D not certain. Trimming stripped 4 bases from V and 0 bases from J, with 6 bases between. The length of the CDR3 is 13 residues. The germline V gene has CDR1 SNHLY and CDR2 FYNNEI. DNA for the CDR3: TGTGCCAGCAGTGGTAACAACCAAGAGACCCAGTACTTC. Translated: CASSGNNQETQYF.

This clone was seen only a few times. The rearrangement joins TRBV6-1 to TRBJ2-7, with TRBD2 as a possible D gene (6 bases). Trimming stripped 7 bases from V and 3 bases from J, with 10 bases between. This CDR3 has 12 amino acids. Germline V gives CDR1 MNHNS, CDR2 SASEGT. In DNA form, the CDR3 reads TGTGCCAGCACTAGCGATCTCTACGAGCAGTACTTC. This translates into CASTSDLYEQYF.

The chain couples TRBV7-9 to TRBJ1-2, with 11 bases matching TRBD1. CDR1 SEHNR and CDR2 FQNEAQ come from the germline V gene (reference sequence). The CDR3 has 15 residues. With 2 bases clipped from V and 8 bases from J, the junction kept 7 bases outside the gene matches. CDR3 nucleotides: TGTGCCAGCAGCTTAAATTCTGGGACAGGGGGAGGCTACACCTTC. It specifies CASSLNSGTGGGYTF.

The V and J genes are TRBV4-1 and TRBJ1-1, with a possible D match to TRBD1 (5 bases). Germline lookup yields CDR1 MGHRA and CDR2 YSYEKL. The V end lost 1 base, the J end lost 9 bases, and 12 bases lay between the germline ends. The CDR3 totals 13 residues. CDR3 DNA: TGCGCCAGCAGCCAAGCCCAGGGTAGCAAAGCTTTCTTT. Translated, it gives CASSQAQGSKAFF.

This clone appeared a few times. The chain has TRBV5-4 and TRBJ1-6; D not certain. Looked up from germline, CDR1 is SGHNT and CDR2 is YYREEE (reference sequence). V dropped 4 bases and J dropped 2 bases, with 16 bases sitting between them. The CDR3 length is 17 residues. The CDR3 region has the DNA TGTGCCAGCAGCCTTTCGGCGGGAGGGCCCTATAATTCACCCCTCCACTTT. This codes for CASSLSAGGPYNSPLHF.

This clone has just a few counts. This chain joins TRBV5-5 and TRBJ1-6, with 7 bases identical to TRBD1. V trimming: 3 bases; J trimming: 5 bases; junction bases outside the gene matches: 2. The CDR3 covers 14 residues. CDR1 and CDR2 from the germline V gene are SGHKS and YYEKEE (reference sequence). CDR3 sequence: CASSSGTDNSPLHF. CDR3 sequence (DNA): TGTGCCAGCAGCTCCGGGACAGATAATTCACCCCTCCACTTT.

V is TRBV28 and J is TRBJ1-6; 9 bases are shared with TRBD1. V gave up 4 bases and J gave up 9 bases; unmatched junction bases: 7. Germline V lookup: CDR1 MDHEN, CDR2 SYDVKM. The CDR3 loop spans 15 amino acids. The DNA of the CDR3 is TGTGCCAGCAGTTCTGTGGACAGGGGTAGTTCACCCCTCCACTTT. It yields the protein CASSSVDRGSSPLHF.

The chain recombines TRBV27 with TRBJ1-6; 12 bases are a match to TRBD1. CDR1 is MNHEY, CDR2 SMNVEV, per germline (reference sequence). Unmatched junction bases numbered 10, after V lost 6 bases and J lost 13 bases. This CDR3 is 15 amino acids long. CDR3: CASSNTGTGGRPLHF. The CDR3 DNA reads TGTGCCAGCAGCAATACCGGGACAGGGGGCAGGCCCCTCCACTTT.

This rearrangement joins TRBV19 to TRBJ1-2; D is unresolved. CDR1 is LNHDA and CDR2 is SQIVND in the germline V gene (reference sequence). Deletions cut 4 bases from V and 2 bases from J, with 14 bases between. This CDR3 region has 15 residues. DNA for the CDR3: TGTGCCAGTAGTACCCTACGGACTGGGAACTATGGCTACACCTTC. Residues: CASSTLRTGNYGYTF.

The chain has TRBV7-9 and TRBJ1-1; 8 positions agree with TRBD1. The CDR3 sequence is 14 residues long. V gave up 5 bases and J gave up 2 bases; unmatched junction bases: 4. CDR1 SEHNR and CDR2 FQNEAQ come from the germline V gene (reference sequence). The DNA for the CDR3 is TGTGCCAGCAGCGCAGGGGGCCAAAACACTGAAGCTTTCTTT. It translates to CASSAGGQNTEAFF.

The J gene is TRBJ1-1, the V gene TRBV7-8; 9 bases are a match to TRBD1. Per the germline V gene, CDR1 is SGHVS and CDR2 is FQNEAQ. CDR3 length: 15 amino acids. The junction had 13 bases not matched to a gene; V was cut back by 2 bases and J by 12 bases. CDR3 DNA sequence: TGTGCCAGCAGCTTATTCGGACAGGGGTTGGGGTCGCCTTTCTTT. This encodes CASSLFGQGLGSPFF. Combining the CDR3 with reference TRBV7-8 and TRBJ1-1 gives the whole variable domain GAGVSQSPRYKVAKRGQDVALRCDPISGHVSLFWYQQALGQGPEFLTYFQNEAQLDKSGLPSDRFFAERPEGSVSTLKIQRTQQEDSAVYLCASSLFGQGLGSPFFGQGTRLTVV.

V usage is TRBV5-1 and J usage is TRBJ2-7; TRBD2 aligns across 12 bases. The germline V gene encodes CDR1 SGHRS and CDR2 YFSETQ. V shed 5 bases and J 7 bases; nucleotides not matched to a gene: 16. This CDR3 has 17 residues. The CDR3 bases are TGCGCCAGCAGGGATGTTCAAGGGACTAGCGGGCGCGAGGAGCAGTACTTC. Protein: CASRDVQGTSGREEQYF.